These 24 T cell receptor beta chains were all obtained from the same sample, sequenced in a study of blood T cells in healthy people across ages. A second roughly 7 to 12 cycle PCR used barcoded and J-beta primers. One entry per CDR3 protein results from TCRdb running MiXCR on the 5' RACE reads. This table has 850,000 or so distinct CDR3 sequences, roughly 26% appearing once. Sequencing was done on a sample of blood. Receptors were obtained from a woman over 75 in good health.

This clonotype was seen many times. This chain links TRBV6-2 or TRBV6-3 with TRBJ2-1; possibly TRBD1 for D (6 bases). The CDR3 runs to 14 residues. The V and J ends lost 5 bases and 9 bases respectively, with 17 bases between them. Looked up from germline, CDR1 is MNHEY and CDR2 is SVGEGT. CDR3 DNA sequence: TGTGCCAGCAGTAAAAATACAGGGTACGGTGAGCAGTTCTTC. Its protein is CASSKNTGYGEQFF.

This clonotype has only a few counts. This chain links TRBV20-1 with TRBJ2-4, with 9 bases identical to TRBD2. With 6 bases clipped from V and 13 bases from J, the junction kept 10 bases outside the gene matches. From germline, CDR1 is DFQATT and CDR2 SNEGSKA (reference sequence). The CDR3 runs to 12 residues. CDR3 in amino acids: CSAGTSFEEQYF. The DNA of the CDR3 is TGCAGTGCCGGGACTAGCTTTGAGGAGCAGTACTTC.

In this sample, this clonotype turned up many times. The chain carries TRBV5-1 and TRBJ2-1, with D possibly being TRBD2 (6 bases). The CDR3 length is 15 residues. Trimming took 0 bases from V and 3 from J, leaving 10 bases between them. The V gene's germline CDR1 is SGHRS and CDR2 YFSETQ. In DNA form, the CDR3 reads TGCGCCAGCAGCTTGGGGTCGGGGGACTACAATGAGCAGTTCTTC. It codes for CASSLGSGDYNEQFF.

This clonotype has just a few counts. The chain uses TRBV10-1 and TRBJ2-1; 9 bases agree with TRBD2. Germline V gene sequence: CDR1 WNHNN, CDR2 SYGVQD (reference sequence). With V trimmed by 8 bases and J by 7 bases, 6 bases remained unmatched. The CDR3 contains 13 residues. CDR3 sequence: CASASGAGNEQFF. CDR3 DNA sequence: TGCGCCAGCGCTAGCGGGGCAGGGAATGAGCAGTTCTTC.

This clonotype was seen a few times. CDR3 sequence reads: CSTNPPPGRTMNTEAFF. The CDR3 bases are TGCAGTACAAATCCCCCTCCGGGACGGACCATGAACACTGAAGCTTTCTTT. This chain connects TRBV20-1 to TRBJ1-1, with a weak D call TRBD1 (5 bases). V lost 8 bases, J lost 0 bases, and 25 bases lay in between. The CDR3 runs 17 residues. Germline CDR1 reads DFQATT; CDR2 reads SNEGSKA (reference sequence).

The sample holds one count of this clonotype. The V gene is TRBV28, the J gene TRBJ2-7; 7 bases line up with TRBD1. With 10 bases clipped from V and 10 bases from J, the junction kept 13 bases outside the gene matches. This CDR3 comprises 12 residues. Germline V CDR1 and CDR2: MDHEN, SYDVKM. This CDR3 is CATKGGSEAQYF. Written as DNA, the CDR3 is TGTGCCACCAAAGGGGGCTCAGAGGCCCAGTACTTC.

The V and J genes are TRBV20-1 and TRBJ2-5, with D perhaps assigned TRBD1 or TRBD2 (6 bases each). Trimming shortened V by 3 bases and J by 5 bases, and 13 bases separated the two germline ends. The CDR3 is 13 residues long. Germline CDR1 reads DFQATT; CDR2 reads SNEGSKA (reference sequence). As DNA, the CDR3 is TGCAGTGCTAGCGGGGGCCTCGGGGAGACCCAGTACTTC. It yields the protein CSASGGLGETQYF.

The sample holds many counts of this clonotype. The chain links TRBV6-1 to TRBJ2-7; D call uncertain. Germline V gene data show CDR1 as MNHNS and CDR2 as SASEGT. The CDR3 is 15 amino acids. Trimming took off 2 bases at V and 0 bases at J, with 11 bases between the two ends. CDR3: CASSENAESSYEQYF. The CDR3 DNA is TGTGCCAGCAGTGAAAACGCAGAGAGCTCCTACGAGCAGTACTTC.

Of note for this clonotype: A clone one base away is much larger, so this may be a read error. The V gene is TRBV28, the J gene TRBJ2-4; D call uncertain. TRBJ2-7 matches the DNA end more closely, so the J call is doubtful. The CDR3 length is 11 residues. The germline V gene encodes CDR1 MDHEN and CDR2 SYDVKM. The CDR3 region is CASRFTAEQYF. The DNA for the CDR3 is TGTGCCAGCAGGTTCACGGCCGAGCAGTACTTC.

The V call is TRBV7-2, the J call TRBJ2-7, with a tentative D call TRBD2 (6 bases). The length of the CDR3 is 15 residues. The V end lost 1 base, the J end lost 6 bases, and 16 bases lay between the germline ends. Germline CDR1 reads SGHTA; CDR2 reads FQGNSA. CDR3: CASSLGTIPTGEQYF. The CDR3 coding sequence is TGTGCCAGCAGCTTAGGGACTATCCCTACAGGCGAGCAGTACTTC. Combining the CDR3 with reference TRBV7-2 and TRBJ2-7 gives the whole variable domain GAGVSQSPSNKVTEKGKDVELRCDPISGHTALYWYRQSLGQGLEFLIYFQGNSAPDKSGLPSDRFSAERTGGSVSTLTIQRTQQEDSAVYLCASSLGTIPTGEQYFGPGTRLTVT.

This sequence joins TRBV2 and TRBJ1-1; maybe TRBD1 (5 bases). V lost 4 bases, J lost 4 bases, and 7 bases lay in between. CDR1 is SNHLY and CDR2 is FYNNEI in the germline V gene. The CDR3 totals 12 residues. The CDR3: CASSGQFTEAFF. For the CDR3, the DNA is TGTGCCAGCAGTGGACAGTTCACTGAAGCTTTCTTT.

This clonotype was counted only a few times. Given a much more abundant clone one base away, this may be a read error. This chain joins TRBV4-1 and TRBJ2-1, with 7 bases lining up with TRBD1. The tail of the sequence fits TRBJ2-7 better, so the J call may be wrong. The CDR3 is 16 residues long. Germline CDR1 MGHRA, CDR2 YSYEKL. The CDR3 bases are TGCGCCAGCAGCCACCCGGGACAGATCTCCTACAATGAGCAGTACTTC. It encodes CASSHPGQISYNEQYF.

This clonotype was seen repeatedly, ten times or more. This chain uses TRBV6-1 with TRBJ2-7, with D perhaps TRBD1 or TRBD2 (5 bases each). The ends were cut back, 6 bases at V and 1 base at J, with 10 bases in the middle. CDR3 size: 13 residues. Germline loops: CDR1 MNHNS, CDR2 SASEGT. CDR3 coding DNA: TGTGCCAGCAGGGGGACCGTATCCTACGAGCAGTACTTC. It encodes CASRGTVSYEQYF.

The chain is built from TRBV3-1 and TRBJ2-3; D gene unclear. This CDR3 comprises 13 residues. V was cut by 0 bases and J by 2 bases, with 3 bases left in between. Germline V lookup: CDR1 LGHDT, CDR2 YNNKEL (reference sequence). The CDR3 DNA reads TGTGCCAGCAGCCAAGACGTCACAGATACGCAGTATTTT. As protein: CASSQDVTDTQYF.

This clonotype came up a few times. The chain uses TRBV2 and TRBJ1-5; D is uncertain. V dropped 1 base and J dropped 0 bases, with 7 bases sitting between them. Germline-derived CDR1 and CDR2 are SNHLY and FYNNEI. This CDR3 is built from 15 residues. The CDR3 DNA follows: TGTGCCAGCAGTGAAGTGGCAGTTAGCAATCAGCCCCAGCATTTT. Protein product: CASSEVAVSNQPQHF.

Worth noting for this clonotype: Just one base apart from a much larger clone, this may be a read error. V is TRBV24-1 and J is TRBJ2-1; D unresolved. The end of the DNA fits TRBJ2-7 better, so the J call may be wrong. CDR1 and CDR2 (germline): KGHDR, SFDVKD. This CDR3 is built from 13 residues. The DNA for the CDR3 is TGTGCCACCTCAACTGGCACCTACAATGAGCAGTACTTC. This translates into CATSTGTYNEQYF.

This clonotype was observed at least ten times. One junction end disagrees with the germline gene, perhaps due to a read error. V is TRBV5-1 and J is TRBJ1-1, with D unresolved. Germline CDR1 and CDR2: SGHRS and YFSETQ. The CDR3 contains 13 residues. The CDR3: CASSLGRDTEAFF. For the CDR3, the DNA is TGCGCCAGCAGTTTGGGGAGGGACACTGAAGCTTTCTTT.

This clonotype has a count of ten or more. This chain joins TRBV7-2 and TRBJ2-7, with D hard to call. The CDR3 runs 15 residues. V lost 2 bases and J 0 bases, leaving 11 bases between the germline ends. Germline CDR1 reads SGHTA; CDR2 reads FQGNSA. CDR3 residues: CASSLTSLFSYEQYF. The DNA of the CDR3 is TGTGCCAGCAGCTTAACCTCACTGTTCTCCTACGAGCAGTACTTC.

On this clonotype: A much larger clone differs by one base, so this may be a read error. The rearrangement joins TRBV20-1 to TRBJ2-7; TRBD2 might be the D (6 bases). The CDR3 covers 14 residues. Trimming left V 1 base short and J 12 bases short, with 22 bases between. The germline V gene has CDR1 DFQATT and CDR2 SNEGSKA (reference sequence). CDR3 in amino acids: CSARAPLAINIRYF. In nucleotides, the CDR3 is TGCAGTGCTAGAGCCCCCCTAGCGATAAACATTCGGTACTTC.

V usage is TRBV27 and J usage is TRBJ1-2, with a possible D match to TRBD1 (6 bases). V was cut by 6 bases and J by 0 bases, with 14 bases left in between. Per the germline V gene, CDR1 is MNHEY and CDR2 is SMNVEV (reference sequence). The CDR3 is 15 residues long. CDR3 region: CASRLQGSANYGYTF. The CDR3 DNA reads TGTGCCAGCAGGCTACAGGGATCAGCTAACTATGGCTACACCTTC.

This clonotype was seen only a few times. The rearrangement joins TRBV30 to TRBJ1-2; 7 nucleotides align to TRBD1. Germline trimming cut 2 bases from V and 9 bases from J; bases unmatched to any gene: 12. CDR1 and CDR2 from the germline V gene are GTSNPN and SVGIG (reference sequence). This CDR3 is built from 14 residues. CDR3 sequence reads: CAWSRGQGGSSYTF. CDR3 DNA sequence: TGTGCCTGGAGTCGCGGTCAGGGGGGCAGTAGCTACACCTTC.

There are a few counts of this clonotype. The V and J genes are TRBV18 and TRBJ2-3; 9 bases are shared with TRBD1. The germline V gene has CDR1 KGHSH and CDR2 LQKENI. The ends lost 2 bases at V and 5 bases at J; junction bases unmatched: 5. The CDR3 runs 15 residues. The CDR3 region has the DNA TGTGCCAGCTCACCAAGGACAGGGGTGGAAGATACGCAGTATTTT. It encodes CASSPRTGVEDTQYF.

To note about this clonotype: Possible read error: a much larger clone is one base away. The chain has TRBV7-9 and TRBJ2-5, with D hard to call. The V and J ends lost 5 bases and 5 bases respectively, with 12 bases between them. This CDR3 is built from 13 residues. CDR1 and CDR2 from the germline V gene are SEHNR and FQNEAQ (reference sequence). In nucleotides, the CDR3 is TGTGCCAGCAGCCCATACGACGGGGAGACCCAGTACTTC. This gives the protein CASSPYDGETQYF.

CDR3 in amino acids: CASSVDVQLAGGEDTQYF. DNA for the CDR3: TGTGCCAGCAGCGTAGATGTGCAACTAGCGGGAGGTGAGGATACGCAGTATTTT. This rearrangement joins TRBV9 to TRBJ2-3, with 12 bases fitting TRBD2. This CDR3 has 18 amino acids. Germline assignment: CDR1 SGDLS and CDR2 YYNGEE. After removal of 0 bases from V and 6 bases from J, the junction contained 11 bases not matched to a gene.